This T cell receptor beta chain is drawn from a study of identifying expanded T cells in peripheral blood. This clone was counted between two and nine times. What it binds is not known. General study findings and limits: Across healthy donors, higher total template counts meant significantly greater approximately 2-week count variance. About 1.2 clones differed between technical replicates, versus approximately 16 and 19 over time.

Collection occurred without any documented infections or immune events in donors. Here immunoSEQ multiplex PCR was the method, and the copy in TCRdb shows in-frame clones only, minus some. Found here are around 120,000 clones, around nine tenths of them singletons; the top ten hold more than 7%. Trimming stripped 10 bases from V and 0 bases from J, with 7 bases between. Germline-derived CDR1 and CDR2 are ENHRY and SYGVKD. CDR3 length equals 11 residues. The sample consisted of blood. This TCR was sampled from a person between 18 and 75 years old in good health. V is TRBV10-3 and J is TRBJ2-7; no reliable D call. The CDR3 sequence is CATRGSYEQYF. CDR3 DNA: TGTGCCACCCGAGGCTCCTACGAGCAGTACTTC.